This T cell receptor beta chain derives from a study of shared clonotypes between healthy human individuals. Study-wide context: CD4 naive and memory got three plates each, CD8 naive two, CD8 memory one.

Everyone who donated was a Caucasian adult who lived in Nashville, Tennessee. The ends were cut back, 4 bases at V and 5 bases at J, with 12 bases in the middle. CDR3 size: 13 residues. The germline CDR1 and CDR2 sequences are GTSNPN and SVGIG (reference sequence). Notes on this clone: This sample includes further DNA sequences coding for the same CDR3.

The method was immunoSEQ multiplex PCR; TCRdb's version includes in-frame clones alone and lacks a portion of them. Found here are about 2.4 million clones, approximately 93% of them singletons; the top ten hold approximately 0.37%. The sequence was obtained from a man aged 18 to 30 in good health. Some clones in this sample may be carry-over from other donors' samples. The sample comprised naive CD4+ T cells from PBMCs. As to subset: CD45RA+ positively selected. V usage is TRBV30 and J usage is TRBJ1-5, with a possible D match to TRBD1 (5 bases). The CDR3 sequence is CAWMPGPHQPQHF. CDR3 coding DNA: TGTGCCTGGATGCCAGGGCCCCATCAGCCCCAGCATTTT.